This T cell receptor beta chain was sequenced in a study of glioma-infiltrating T cells. Using RNA template, CDR3s of TCR alpha and beta were amplified with iRepertoire arm-PCR. One-step reverse transcription and amplification started from approximately 100-400 ng of tissue mRNA or PBMC total RNA. Each CDR3 protein gets one entry after TCRdb re-called the multiplex PCR reads with MiXCR. The sample includes about 110,000 distinct CDR3 sequences, less than 30% of them seen just once. Ten or more counts support this clonotype. Its matching antigen is unknown. Study-wide points: Non-neoplastic patients had below-expected tissue-blood divergence, while all gliomas exceeded expectation.

The length of the CDR3 is 12 residues. V was clipped by 0 bases and J by 11 bases, with 11 bases between them. Germline CDR1 is SGHRS and CDR2 is YFSETQ. This clonotype originated in a human donor with low-grade glioma or glioblastoma, undergoing nonglioma brain surgery, or in good health (not recorded which). The specimen was glioma tissue, nonneoplastic brain tissue, or PBMCs (not recorded which). The rearrangement uses TRBV5-1 and TRBJ1-1, with D possibly TRBD1 on 5 matching bases. Here the CDR3 DNA reads TGCGCCAGCAGCTTGGGGTCGGGGGATGCTTTCTTT. Translated: CASSLGSGDAFF.